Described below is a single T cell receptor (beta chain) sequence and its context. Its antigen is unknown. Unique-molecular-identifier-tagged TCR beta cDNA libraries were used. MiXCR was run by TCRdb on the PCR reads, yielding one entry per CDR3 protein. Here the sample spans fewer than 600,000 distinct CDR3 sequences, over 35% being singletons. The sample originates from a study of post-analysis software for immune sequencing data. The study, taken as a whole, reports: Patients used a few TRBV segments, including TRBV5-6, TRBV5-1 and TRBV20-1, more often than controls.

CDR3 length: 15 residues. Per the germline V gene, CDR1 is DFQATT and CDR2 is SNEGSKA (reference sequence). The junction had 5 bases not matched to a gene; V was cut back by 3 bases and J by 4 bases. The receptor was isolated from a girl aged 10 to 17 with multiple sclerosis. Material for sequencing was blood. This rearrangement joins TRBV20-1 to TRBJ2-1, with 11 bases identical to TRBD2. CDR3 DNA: TGCAGTGCTAGCTCTGGGACTAGCGGTTACAATGAGCAGTTCTTC. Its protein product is CSASSGTSGYNEQFF.